Shown below are 16 T cell receptor beta chains from a single sample sequenced in a study of CD8+CD57+ T cells in acquired aplastic anemia. The use of genomic DNA as template underpinned the TCR beta VDJ and CDR3 profiling. TCRdb used MiXCR to reprocess the reads, holding one entry per CDR3 protein. The data hold some 280,000 distinct CDR3 sequences, with around 60% observed a single time. Sequenced input: sorted CD4+, CD8+, or CD8+CD57+ T cells (not recorded which) from PBMCs. The receptors derive from a human donor with severe aplastic anemia or a healthy control (not recorded which).

This clonotype was seen only a few times. This chain connects TRBV7-7 to TRBJ2-2; D possibly corresponds to TRBD1 (6 bases). CDR1 SSHAT and CDR2 FNYEAQ come from the germline V gene (reference sequence). The CDR3 is 16 amino acids. Trimming removed 4 bases from V and 3 bases from J, with 15 bases in between. This CDR3 reads CASSSRPSGDTGELFF. The CDR3 DNA reads as TGTGCCAGCAGCTCAAGACCTTCAGGGGACACCGGGGAGCTGTTTTTT. Full variable domain (missing parts from reference TRBV7-7 and TRBJ2-2): GAGVSQSPRYKVTKRGQDVTLRCDPISSHATLYWYQQALGQGPEFLTYFNYEAQPDKSGLPSDRFSAERPEGSISTLTIQRTEQRDSAMYRCASSSRPSGDTGELFFGEGSRLTVL.

The chain combines TRBV29-1 with TRBJ2-7, with a possible D match to TRBD2 (5 bases). Per the germline V gene, CDR1 is SQVTM and CDR2 is ANQGSEA. The CDR3 contains 12 residues. V was shortened by 4 bases and J by 3 bases, with 10 bases between the two germline ends. The CDR3 loop reads CSVVEDVYEQYF. CDR3 nucleotides: TGCAGCGTTGTGGAGGACGTCTACGAGCAGTACTTC.

The V call is TRBV28, the J call TRBJ2-1; D ambiguous. Germline CDR1 is MDHEN and CDR2 is SYDVKM. The length of the CDR3 is 14 residues. Trimming took off 7 bases at V and 3 bases at J, with 13 bases between the two ends. CDR3 region: CASTVAEIYNEQFF. The CDR3 DNA sequence: TGTGCCAGCACCGTGGCTGAGATCTACAATGAGCAGTTCTTC.

This clonotype was observed at least ten times. This sequence joins TRBV4-2 and TRBJ2-2, with D hard to call. The CDR3 loop spans 15 amino acids. The germline V and J ends were trimmed by 0 bases and 6 bases, with 11 bases remaining between them. Germline values: CDR1 LGHNA, CDR2 YNFKEQ. In DNA form, the CDR3 reads TGTGCCAGCAGCCAAGAAGGATCGGTTGCCGGGGAGCTGTTTTTT. Its protein is CASSQEGSVAGELFF.

This clonotype showed up just a few times. V is TRBV24-1 and J is TRBJ2-1, with 10 positions matching TRBD2. Trimming removed 4 bases from V and 5 bases from J; junction bases left unmatched: 7. There are 16 residues in the CDR3. Germline values: CDR1 KGHDR, CDR2 SFDVKD. The CDR3 DNA is TGTGCCACCAGTGACTCAATCACTAGCGGGGACAATGAGCAGTTCTTC. Protein sequence: CATSDSITSGDNEQFF.

At least ten counts were recorded for this clonotype. One junction end does not reproduce the germline sequence, and a read error may be involved. The chain carries TRBV10-3 and TRBJ2-7; D assignment may be TRBD1 or TRBD2 (5 bases each). Germline loops: CDR1 ENHRY, CDR2 SYGVKD. The CDR3 has 17 residues. The CDR3: CATSDSLLGSGPSEQYF. CDR3 DNA sequence: TGTGCCACCAGTGATTCTCTCCTAGGTTCGGGGCCCTCCGAGCAGTACTTC.

The chain carries TRBV15 and TRBJ2-1, with 8 positions matching TRBD2. The germline CDR1 and CDR2 sequences are LNHNV and YYDKDF (reference sequence). V was pared by 3 bases and J by 1 base, with 2 bases of the junction left unmatched. The CDR3 has 15 amino acids. CDR3 sequence: CATSSERGSYNEQFF. For the CDR3, the DNA is TGTGCCACCAGCAGCGAGCGGGGGTCCTACAATGAGCAGTTCTTC.

This clonotype was counted at least ten times. This rearrangement joins TRBV9 to TRBJ1-5, with D unclear. Germline V gene data show CDR1 as SGDLS and CDR2 as YYNGEE. CDR3 length: 14 amino acids. Trimming stripped 3 bases from V and 9 bases from J, with 16 bases between. The CDR3 DNA follows: TGTGCCAGCAGCGCGTACGGGCGGGAGGGGCCCCAGCATTTT. Translation: CASSAYGREGPQHF.

The chain links TRBV19 to TRBJ2-1; tentatively, D is TRBD1 or TRBD2 (5 bases each). The germline CDR1 and CDR2 sequences are LNHDA and SQIVND (reference sequence). The CDR3 contains 14 residues. Trimming pared 4 bases from V and 11 bases from J, leaving 18 bases between. The CDR3 spells CASSTSGTRYKQFF. CDR3 in DNA: TGTGCCAGTAGTACGTCCGGGACCAGATATAAGCAGTTCTTC.

This clonotype came up a few times. CDR3 protein: CSASARQGGGQYF. The CDR3 region has the DNA TGCAGTGCTAGTGCTCGCCAGGGGGGAGGGCAGTACTTC. V is TRBV20-1 and J is TRBJ2-7; TRBD1 is a possible D gene (7 bases). Germline loops: CDR1 DFQATT, CDR2 SNEGSKA (reference sequence). The V and J ends lost 3 bases and 9 bases respectively, with 18 bases between them. The CDR3 contains 13 residues.

This clonotype was observed many times. The rearrangement links TRBV7-2 to TRBJ2-3; D gene ambiguous. Germline assignment: CDR1 SGHTA and CDR2 FQGNSA. V gave up 3 bases and J gave up 2 bases, with 9 bases separating them. The CDR3 contains 14 residues. CDR3 in amino acids: CASSLRRNTDTQYF. As DNA, the CDR3 is TGTGCCAGCAGCTTGCGGCGAAACACAGATACGCAGTATTTT.

Many counts were recorded for this clonotype. The chain recombines TRBV10-3 with TRBJ2-2; D is uncertain. Trimming shortened V by 6 bases and J by 5 bases, and 7 bases separated the two germline ends. CDR1 is ENHRY and CDR2 is SYGVKD in the germline V gene. The CDR3 spans 12 residues. CDR3 bases: TGTGCCATCAGCCCAGGTACCGGGGAGCTGTTTTTT. Protein sequence: CAISPGTGELFF.

This chain connects TRBV4-3 to TRBJ2-2; D gene ambiguous. V was pared by 3 bases and J by 1 base, with 9 bases between. Germline CDR1 is LGHNA and CDR2 is YSLEER. The CDR3 spans 15 residues. The CDR3 DNA sequence: TGCGCCAGCAGCCAGTTAGTCCTGAACACCGGGGAGCTGTTTTTT. This codes for CASSQLVLNTGELFF.

This clonotype was counted many times. The chain uses TRBV24-1 and TRBJ2-1, with D hard to call. This CDR3 spans 13 amino acids. Deletions cut 1 base from V and 6 bases from J, with 6 bases between. The germline gives CDR1 KGHDR, CDR2 SFDVKD. The CDR3 loop is CATSDLGLNEQFF. The CDR3 region has the DNA TGTGCCACCAGTGATTTAGGGCTCAATGAGCAGTTCTTC.

The chain links TRBV2 to TRBJ2-7; unclear D gene. Per the germline V gene, CDR1 is SNHLY and CDR2 is FYNNEI. This CDR3 has 13 amino acids. V lost 3 bases, J lost 5 bases, and 11 bases lay in between. The CDR3 reads CASSDVETHEQYF. The DNA for the CDR3 is TGTGCCAGCAGTGACGTTGAGACCCACGAGCAGTACTTC. The whole variable domain, filled in from reference TRBV2 and TRBJ2-7, reads EPEVTQTPSHQVTQMGQEVILRCVPISNHLYFYWYRQILGQKVEFLVSFYNNEISEKSEIFDDQFSVERPDGSNFTLKIRSTKLEDSAMYFCASSDVETHEQYFGPGTRLTVT.

Comments on this clonotype: Since no conserved phenylalanine or tryptophan closes the CDR3, a read error is the likely cause. The chain couples TRBV10-3 to TRBJ2-6; 7 nucleotides agree with TRBD1. Per the germline V gene, CDR1 is ENHRY and CDR2 is SYGVKD. This CDR3 contains 17 residues. The ends lost 3 bases at V and 1 base at J; junction bases unmatched: 6. The CDR3 DNA is TGTGCCATCAGTGATTTCTCGACAGGGTCTGGGGCCAACGTCCTGACTCCA. This codes for CAISDFSTGSGANVLTP.